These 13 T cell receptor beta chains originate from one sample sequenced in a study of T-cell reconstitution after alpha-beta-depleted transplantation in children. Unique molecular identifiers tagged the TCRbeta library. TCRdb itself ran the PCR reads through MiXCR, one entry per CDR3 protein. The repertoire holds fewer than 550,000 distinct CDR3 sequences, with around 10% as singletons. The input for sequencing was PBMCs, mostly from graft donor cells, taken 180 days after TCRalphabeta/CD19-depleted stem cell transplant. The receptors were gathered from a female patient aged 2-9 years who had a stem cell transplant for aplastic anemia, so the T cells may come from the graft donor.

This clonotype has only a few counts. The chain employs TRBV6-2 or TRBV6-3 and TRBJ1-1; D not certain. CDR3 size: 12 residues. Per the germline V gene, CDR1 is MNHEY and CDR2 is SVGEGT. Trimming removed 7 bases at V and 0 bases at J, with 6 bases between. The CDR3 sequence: CASTAMNTEAFF. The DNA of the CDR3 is TGTGCCAGCACGGCAATGAACACTGAAGCTTTCTTT.

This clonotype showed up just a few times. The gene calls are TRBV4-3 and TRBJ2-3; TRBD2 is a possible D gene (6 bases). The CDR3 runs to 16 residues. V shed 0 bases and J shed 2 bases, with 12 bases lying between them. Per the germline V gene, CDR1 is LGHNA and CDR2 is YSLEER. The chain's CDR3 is CASSQERERDTDTQYF. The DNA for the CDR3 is TGCGCCAGCAGCCAAGAACGGGAGAGGGACACAGATACGCAGTATTTT.

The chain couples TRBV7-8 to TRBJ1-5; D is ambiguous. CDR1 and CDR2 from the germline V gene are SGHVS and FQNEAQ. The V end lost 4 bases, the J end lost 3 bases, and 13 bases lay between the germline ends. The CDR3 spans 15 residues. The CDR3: CASSYLGRANQPQHF. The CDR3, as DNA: TGTGCCAGCAGCTACCTGGGAAGGGCCAATCAGCCCCAGCATTTT.

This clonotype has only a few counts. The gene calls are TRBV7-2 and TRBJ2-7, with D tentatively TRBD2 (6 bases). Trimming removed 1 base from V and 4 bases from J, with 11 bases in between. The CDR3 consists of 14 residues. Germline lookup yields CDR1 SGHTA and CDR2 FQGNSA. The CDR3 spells CASSLGGLLYEQYV. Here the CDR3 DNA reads TGTGCCAGCAGCTTAGGAGGACTACTGTACGAGCAGTACGTC.

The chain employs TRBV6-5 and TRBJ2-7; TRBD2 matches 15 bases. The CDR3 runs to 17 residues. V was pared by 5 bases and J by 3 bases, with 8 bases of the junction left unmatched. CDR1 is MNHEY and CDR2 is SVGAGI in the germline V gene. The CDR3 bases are TGTGCCAGCAGTACTGGGACTAGCGGGAGGTCCCTCTACGAGCAGTACTTC. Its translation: CASSTGTSGRSLYEQYF.

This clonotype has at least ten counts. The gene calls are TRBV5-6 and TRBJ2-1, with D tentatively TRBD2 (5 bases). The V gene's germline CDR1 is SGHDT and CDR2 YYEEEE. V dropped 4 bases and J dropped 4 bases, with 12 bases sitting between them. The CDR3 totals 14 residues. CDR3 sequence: CASSRYEGYNEQFF. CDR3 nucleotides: TGTGCCAGCAGCCGATACGAGGGATACAATGAGCAGTTCTTC.

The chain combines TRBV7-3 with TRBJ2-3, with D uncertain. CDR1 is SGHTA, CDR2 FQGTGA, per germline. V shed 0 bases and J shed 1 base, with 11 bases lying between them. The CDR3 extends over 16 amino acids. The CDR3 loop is CASSLTPAVGTDTQYF. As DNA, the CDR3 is TGTGCCAGCAGCTTAACCCCTGCGGTAGGCACAGATACGCAGTATTTT.

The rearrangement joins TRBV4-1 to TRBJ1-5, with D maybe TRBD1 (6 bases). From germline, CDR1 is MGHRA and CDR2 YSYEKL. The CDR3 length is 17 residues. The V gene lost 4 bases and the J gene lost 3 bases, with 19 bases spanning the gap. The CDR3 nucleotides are TGCGCCAGCAGCCGGGGACTCACGGGACAACTCAATCAGCCCCAGCATTTT. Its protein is CASSRGLTGQLNQPQHF.

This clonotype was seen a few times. CDR3 sequence reads: CASSPRLAGGPSENEQFF. The CDR3 nucleotides read TGTGCCAGCAGCCCCCGACTAGCGGGAGGGCCGAGTGAGAATGAGCAGTTCTTC. The chain joins TRBV7-3 to TRBJ2-1; 14 nucleotides align to TRBD2. The CDR3 has 18 amino acids. V lost 5 bases, J lost 7 bases, and 13 bases stayed unmatched. Germline values: CDR1 SGHTA, CDR2 FQGTGA.

The CDR3 reads CASSFSLEKGTDTQYF. The DNA for the CDR3 is TGTGCCAGCAGCTTTAGCCTGGAGAAAGGCACAGATACGCAGTATTTT. This chain uses TRBV7-9 with TRBJ2-3; unclear D gene. V shed 3 bases and J shed 1 base, with 14 bases lying between them. Germline V gene lookup returns CDR1 SEHNR and CDR2 FQNEAQ (reference sequence). This CDR3 has 16 amino acids.

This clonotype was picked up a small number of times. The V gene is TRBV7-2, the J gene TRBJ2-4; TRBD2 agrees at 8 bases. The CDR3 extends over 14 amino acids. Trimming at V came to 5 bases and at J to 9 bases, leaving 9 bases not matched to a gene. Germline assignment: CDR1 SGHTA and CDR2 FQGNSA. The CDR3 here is CASSPGAGEVIQYF. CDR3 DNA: TGTGCCAGCAGCCCGGGAGCGGGGGAGGTCATTCAGTACTTC.

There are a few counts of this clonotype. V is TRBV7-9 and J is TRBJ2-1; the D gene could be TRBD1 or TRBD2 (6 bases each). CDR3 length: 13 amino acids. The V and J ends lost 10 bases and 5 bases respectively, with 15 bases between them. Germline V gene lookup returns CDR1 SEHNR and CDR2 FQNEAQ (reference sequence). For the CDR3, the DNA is TGTGCCATCCCGAAGGGGGGCCACAATGAGCAGTTCTTC. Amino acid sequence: CAIPKGGHNEQFF.

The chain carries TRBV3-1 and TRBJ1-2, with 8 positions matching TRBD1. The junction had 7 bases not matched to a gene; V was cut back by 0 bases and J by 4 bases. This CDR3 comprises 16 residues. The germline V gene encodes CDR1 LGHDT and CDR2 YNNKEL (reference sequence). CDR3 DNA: TGTGCCAGCAGCCAAGATTCAGGGGGCGCAAGCTATGGCTACACCTTC. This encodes CASSQDSGGASYGYTF.